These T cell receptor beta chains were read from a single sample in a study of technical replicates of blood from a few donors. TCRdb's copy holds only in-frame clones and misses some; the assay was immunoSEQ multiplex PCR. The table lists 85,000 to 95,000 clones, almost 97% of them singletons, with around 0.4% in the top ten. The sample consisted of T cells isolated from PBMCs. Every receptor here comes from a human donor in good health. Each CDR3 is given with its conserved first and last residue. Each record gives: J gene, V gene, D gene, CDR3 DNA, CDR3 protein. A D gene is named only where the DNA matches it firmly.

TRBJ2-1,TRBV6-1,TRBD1,TGTGCCAGTACAGGGGTGGGCTTCGGGCATGAGCAGTTCTTC,CASTGVGFGHEQFF
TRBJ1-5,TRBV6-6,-,TGTGCCAGCAGACTGCCTAATAGCAATCAGCCCCAGCATTTT,CASRLPNSNQPQHF
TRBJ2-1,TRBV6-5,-,TGTGCCAGCAGTTACTCTCTTTTAGCGGCGGTTGAGCAGTTCTTC,CASSYSLLAAVEQFF
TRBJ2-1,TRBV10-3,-,TGTGCCATCAGTGAATCGTTTGAGCAGTTCTTC,CAISESFEQFF
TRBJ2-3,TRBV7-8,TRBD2,TGTGCCAGCATCTTACGTCTAGCGGGACCTCTCACAGATACGCAGTATTTT,CASILRLAGPLTDTQYF
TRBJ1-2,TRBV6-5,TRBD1,TGTGCCAGCAGTTACTCCGGGACAGGGGTGGGCTACACCTTC,CASSYSGTGVGYTF
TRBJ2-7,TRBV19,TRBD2,TGTGCCACCGGTCCGACTAGCGGGAACTACGAGCAGTACTTC,CATGPTSGNYEQYF
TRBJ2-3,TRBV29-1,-,TGCAGCGAAATAACAGGGACCGATACGCAGTATTTT,CSEITGTDTQYF
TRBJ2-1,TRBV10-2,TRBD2,TGCGCCAGCACCGACGTTAGCGGGATTAGTGGTGAGCAGTTCTTC,CASTDVSGISGEQFF
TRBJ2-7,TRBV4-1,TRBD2,TGCGCCAGCAGCGCCCTGCTAGGACTAGCTTACGAGCAGTACTTC,CASSALLGLAYEQYF
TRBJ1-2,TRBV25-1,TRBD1,TGTGCCAGCAGTGCAATGGGGACAGAATTGTATGGCTACACCTTC,CASSAMGTELYGYTF
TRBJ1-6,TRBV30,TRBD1,TGTGCCTGGAGACGACAGGGAAATCATTCACCCCTCCACTTT,CAWRRQGNHSPLHF
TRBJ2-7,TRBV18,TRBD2,TGTGCCAGCTCACCGGGGCCGGGGGGCTCCTACGAGCAGTACTTC,CASSPGPGGSYEQYF
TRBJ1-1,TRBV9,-,TGTGCCAGCAGCGAGGGAGCGTGGGATCACACTGAAGCTTTCTTT,CASSEGAWDHTEAFF
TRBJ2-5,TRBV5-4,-,TGTGCCAGCAGCTTATGGAGCCTAATTAAAGAGACCCAGTACTTC,CASSLWSLIKETQYF
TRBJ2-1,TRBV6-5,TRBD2,TGTGCCAGCAGTTACTCTAGCGGGGGGCACAATGAGCAGTTCTTC,CASSYSSGGHNEQFF
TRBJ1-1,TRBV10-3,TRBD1,TGTGCCACAAGACAGGGGGCTCTGGTGAACACTGAAGCCTTCTTT,CATRQGALVNTEAFF
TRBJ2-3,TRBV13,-,TGTGCCAGCAGCTTGGGGCGAGGAGGGGATACGCAGTATTTT,CASSLGRGGDTQYF
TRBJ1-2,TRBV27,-,TGTGCCAGCAGTTTATCGATGGGGGAGGCCCCGTATGGCTACACCTTC,CASSLSMGEAPYGYTF
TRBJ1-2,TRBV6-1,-,TGTGCCAGCAGTGCCAGGGAAATGGGCGGCTACACCTTC,CASSAREMGGYTF
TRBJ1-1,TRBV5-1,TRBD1,TGCGCCAGCAGCTTGGGTAACAGGGGTCCTTTCTTT,CASSLGNRGPFF
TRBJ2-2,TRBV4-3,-,TGCGCCAGCAGCCAGAACGGGGGCGGGGAGCTGTTTTTT,CASSQNGGGELFF
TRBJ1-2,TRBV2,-,TGTGCCAGCAGTATCACAGGAGACTATGGCTACACCTTC,CASSITGDYGYTF
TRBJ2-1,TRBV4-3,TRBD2,TGCGCCAGCAGCCAACGCCGGCTAGCGGTTAATGAGCAGTTCTTC,CASSQRRLAVNEQFF
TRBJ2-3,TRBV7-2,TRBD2,TGTGCCAGCACCCAAGGACTAGCCACAGATACGCAGTATTTT,CASTQGLATDTQYF